One sample yielded the 9 T cell receptor beta chains listed below, sequenced in a study of cytomegalovirus exposure and HLA in healthy donors. It was with 60 Vbeta and 13 Jbeta primers that the PCR ran. Generated by immunoSEQ multiplex PCR, the TCRdb table keeps only in-frame clones and is missing some. This table holds around 150,000 clones, roughly 82% found once. Sequencing input: PBMCs. These receptors came from a girl aged 10 to 17 in good health and CMV-seropositive.

The V gene is TRBV29-1, the J gene TRBJ1-2; D remains ambiguous. V was shortened by 7 bases and J by 5 bases, with 11 bases between the two germline ends. This CDR3 spans 11 amino acids. Germline V gene data show CDR1 as SQVTM and CDR2 as ANQGSEA. This CDR3 reads CSGQTVYGYTF. CDR3 coding DNA: TGCAGCGGCCAAACAGTATATGGCTACACCTTC.

This clone occurred a few times. The rearrangement links TRBV30 to TRBJ2-1, with TRBD2 as a possible D gene (6 bases). The germline V gene has CDR1 GTSNPN and CDR2 SVGIG (reference sequence). The CDR3 is 13 residues long. Between the trimmed V and J ends, which lost 4 bases and 7 bases, there was a span of 14 bases. CDR3 nucleotide sequence: TGTGCCTGGAACACCGGGACTTATAATGAGCAGTTCTTC. This encodes CAWNTGTYNEQFF.

The genes are TRBV27 and TRBJ2-3; 10 bases are a match to TRBD2. The ends lost 1 base at V and 1 base at J; junction bases unmatched: 5. The CDR3 is 17 amino acids. CDR1 and CDR2 from the germline V gene are MNHEY and SMNVEV (reference sequence). The CDR3 DNA follows: TGTGCCAGCAGTTTATGGGCTAGCGGGGGACGCACAGATACGCAGTATTTT. Its translation: CASSLWASGGRTDTQYF.

The rearrangement uses TRBV6-5 and TRBJ1-3; the D gene is possibly TRBD1 (6 bases). The CDR3 contains 14 residues. V lost 5 bases to trimming and J lost 4 bases, with 12 bases between them. CDR1 and CDR2 (germline): MNHEY, SVGAGI. For the CDR3, the DNA is TGTGCCAGCAGTGGGGGCTTTCCCGGAAACACCATATATTTT. Protein product: CASSGGFPGNTIYF.

The V and J genes are TRBV2 and TRBJ2-1; 9 positions agree with TRBD2. The V segment lost 2 bases and the J segment 9 bases; nucleotides outside the gene matches: 8. Germline CDR1 is SNHLY and CDR2 is FYNNEI. The CDR3 consists of 15 residues. CDR3: CASSELGLASGEQFF. The DNA for the CDR3 is TGTGCCAGCAGTGAACTTGGACTAGCGTCCGGTGAGCAGTTCTTC.

This clone has a handful of counts. The chain has TRBV9 and TRBJ2-7; tentative D call: TRBD2 (6 bases). The CDR3 length is 17 residues. Germline V gene data show CDR1 as SGDLS and CDR2 as YYNGEE. The V end was cut by 0 bases, the J end by 0 bases, with 16 bases between. The CDR3 DNA reads TGTGCCAGCAGCGTAGAGGGTTTGGGGGGACTCTCCTACGAGCAGTACTTC. Its translation is CASSVEGLGGLSYEQYF.

The rearrangement links TRBV5-1 to TRBJ2-3; weak D call: TRBD2 (6 bases). The CDR3 is 15 amino acids. Deletions cut 3 bases from V and 6 bases from J, with 17 bases between. Germline loops: CDR1 SGHRS, CDR2 YFSETQ. This chain's CDR3 is CASSSSAGRGDTQYF. DNA for the CDR3: TGCGCCAGCAGCTCCTCGGCGGGGCGCGGGGATACGCAGTATTTT.

A few counts support this clone. V gene TRBV29-1 combines with J gene TRBJ1-2; D not certain. Germline CDR1 and CDR2: SQVTM and ANQGSEA. The V end lost 4 bases, the J end lost 7 bases, and 16 bases lay between the germline ends. The CDR3 sequence is 13 residues long. The CDR3 loop is CSVGLRDDGGYTF. CDR3 nucleotides: TGCAGCGTTGGTCTCCGCGATGATGGTGGCTACACCTTC. The full variable domain, rest sourced from reference TRBV29-1 and TRBJ1-2, is SAVISQKPSRDICQRGTSLTIQCQVDSQVTMMFWYRQQPGQSLTLIATANQGSEATYESGFVIDKFPISRPNLTFSTLTVSNMSPEDSSIYLCSVGLRDDGGYTFGSGTRLTVV.

The chain has TRBV11-1 and TRBJ2-7; TRBD1 matches 12 bases. The CDR3 totals 13 residues. Germline CDR1 and CDR2: SGHAT and FQDESV (reference sequence). J lost 7 bases, V lost 6 bases, and 4 bases had no gene match. The CDR3 DNA sequence: TGTGCCAGCAGGGGACAGGGGGCTCGGGAGCAGTACTTC. It is translated as CASRGQGAREQYF.